The clone carrying this TCR beta chain was picked up a small number of times. Libraries were prepared by immunoSEQ multiplex PCR; TCRdb keeps only in-frame clonotypes and omits some of them. The repertoire holds 200,000 to 250,000 clones, with approximately 81% as singletons. The data originate from a study of blood T cell repertoires in COVID-19. CDR3 length: 14 amino acids. Germline assignment: CDR1 MGHRA and CDR2 YSYEKL. V shed 1 base and J shed 8 bases, with 11 bases lying between them. The clonotype was recovered from a woman aged 55-69 years who had recovered from COVID-19. Sequencing was performed on peripheral blood. V and J are TRBV4-1 and TRBJ1-4; unclear D gene. In DNA, the CDR3 is TGCGCCAGCAGCCAAGGCCGGGTCCGAGAAAAACTGTTTTTT. Translating gives CASSQGRVREKLFF.